This is a list of T cell receptor beta chains from one sample in a study of blood T cells in healthy people across ages. Each CDR3 protein is one row after TCRdb ran MiXCR on the 5' RACE reads. The sample carries approximately 900,000 distinct CDR3 sequences, roughly 52% recorded once. The material sequenced was blood. The receptors stem from a man aged 25-45 years in good health. The CDR3 runs from the conserved cysteine through the conserved F or W.

TRBV6-5 | CASSYAGTGNTGELFF
TRBV5-1 | CASSWDRVDEQFF
TRBV21-1 | CASSRGYRDSDNEQFF
TRBV9 | CASSPGGLGDTQYF
TRBV28 | CASSFLRGRSTDTQYF
TRBV10-3 | CAISEKDYSVYEQYF
TRBV5-6 | CASSHGTLAGDYTF
TRBV12-3/TRBV12-4 | CASSLEAGGGYEQYF
TRBV4-3 | CASSQEGPGPDTQYF
TRBV6-6 | CASSYPEENETQYF
TRBV7-2 | CASSVPWGDTQYF
TRBV29-1 | CSVGGDTQYF
TRBV20-1 | CSVQDRKTSYEQYF